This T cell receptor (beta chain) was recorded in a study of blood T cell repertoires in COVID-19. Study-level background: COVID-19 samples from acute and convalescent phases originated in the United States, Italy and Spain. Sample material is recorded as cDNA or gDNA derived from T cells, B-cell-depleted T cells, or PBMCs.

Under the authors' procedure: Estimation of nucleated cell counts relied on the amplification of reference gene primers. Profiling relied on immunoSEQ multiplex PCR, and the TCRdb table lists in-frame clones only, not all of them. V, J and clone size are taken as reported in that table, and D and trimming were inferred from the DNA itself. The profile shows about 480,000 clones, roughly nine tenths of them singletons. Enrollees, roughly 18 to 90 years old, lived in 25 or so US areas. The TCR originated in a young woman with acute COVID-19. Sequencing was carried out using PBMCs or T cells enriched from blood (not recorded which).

This CDR3 reads CASSWGLGRQETQYF. The CDR3, as DNA: TGCGCCAGCAGCTGGGGCTTAGGCAGGCAAGAGACCCAGTACTTC. The chain combines TRBV5-1 with TRBJ2-5; D is perhaps TRBD1 (5 bases). The germline CDR1 and CDR2 sequences are SGHRS and YFSETQ. The ends were cut back, 3 bases at V and 2 bases at J, with 14 bases in the middle. There are 15 residues in the CDR3.